These T cell receptor beta chains were read from a single sample in a study of tumor-infiltrating lymphocytes in primary liver carcinoma. MiXCR, applied by TCRdb to the multiplex PCR reads, yields one record per CDR3 protein. The table shows just over 300,000 distinct CDR3 sequences, with nearly 60% occurring only once. Material for sequencing was peripheral blood. These receptors were collected from a woman in her thirties with primary liver carcinoma and hepatitis B virus infection. The CDR3 runs from the conserved cysteine through the conserved F or W. The D gene is left open where the match is weak. Where a row states a size, it is once, few, many or the class of an expanded clone; other rows omit it.

j_call d_call clone_size v_call cdr3_nt cdr3_aa
TRBJ2-5 NA many TRBV29-1 TGCGCCTGTAAAGGGATCGGCCAAGAGACCCAGTACTTC CACKGIGQETQYF
TRBJ1-2 NA NA TRBV4-1 TGCGCCAGCAGCTCGATAGGACGGCTCGATGGCTACACCTTC CASSSIGRLDGYTF
TRBJ2-1 NA few TRBV5-4 TGTGCCAGCAGCTCAATAGTTGCGAGGAATGAGCAGTTCTTC CASSSIVARNEQFF
TRBJ2-1 NA many TRBV11-2 TGTGCCAGCAGCCGGGGGGCAAGCGTCAATGAGCAGTTCTTC CASSRGASVNEQFF
TRBJ2-7 TRBD2 NA TRBV6-6 TGTGCCAGCATGGAAATCAGCGGGGAGGGTCTAGCGGGGGACTCCTACGAGCAGTACTTC CASMEISGEGLAGDSYEQYF
TRBJ1-3 NA NA TRBV6-6 TGTGCCGGCAGTTACGGGGGTTCCGGAAACACCATATATTTT CAGSYGGSGNTIYF
TRBJ2-3 NA NA TRBV7-9 TGTGCCAGCAGCTTCTCAGGTCGGCTGGATACGCAGTATTTT CASSFSGRLDTQYF
TRBJ1-2 TRBD1 many TRBV12-3/TRBV12-4 TGTGCCAGCAGTAAAGGACAGGGGGTTAACTATGGCTACACCTTC CASSKGQGVNYGYTF
TRBJ2-3 NA once TRBV6-9 TGTGCCAGCGCATTCACGGGGCTATTTTCCACAGATACGCAGTATTTT CASAFTGLFSTDTQYF
TRBJ1-4 TRBD1 few TRBV7-8 TGTGCCAGCAGCCCTAGAAGGGACAGGGTCGGGGAAAAACTGTTTTTT CASSPRRDRVGEKLFF
TRBJ2-7 NA many TRBV11-2 TGTGCCGGGGGACGGACAACCTACGAGCAGTACTTC CAGGRTTYEQYF
TRBJ1-1 TRBD1 many TRBV6-1 TGTGCCAGCAGCCTACAGGGGACCCCGAACACTGAAGCTTTCTTT CASSLQGTPNTEAFF